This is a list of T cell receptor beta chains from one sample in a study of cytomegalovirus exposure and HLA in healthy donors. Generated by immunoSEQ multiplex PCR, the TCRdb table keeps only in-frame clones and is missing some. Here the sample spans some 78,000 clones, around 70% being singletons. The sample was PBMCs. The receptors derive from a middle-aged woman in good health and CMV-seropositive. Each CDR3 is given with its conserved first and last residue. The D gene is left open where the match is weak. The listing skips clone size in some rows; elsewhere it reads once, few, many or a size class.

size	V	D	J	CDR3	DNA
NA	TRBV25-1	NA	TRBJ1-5	CVGGSGNQPQHF	TGTGTAGGGGGAAGTGGGAATCAGCCCCAGCATTTT
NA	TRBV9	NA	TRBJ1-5	CASSASQGGKPQHF	TGTGCCAGCAGCGCTTCACAGGGTGGGAAGCCCCAGCATTTT
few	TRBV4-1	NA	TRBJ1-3	CASSQGSVSGNTIYF	TGCGCCAGCAGCCAAGGGAGCGTTTCAGGAAACACCATATATTTT
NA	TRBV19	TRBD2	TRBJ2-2	CASTKAGGTGELFF	TGTGCCAGTACTAAGGCGGGAGGGACCGGGGAGCTGTTTTTT
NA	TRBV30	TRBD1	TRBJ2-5	CAWSRDQGAGETQYF	TGTGCCTGGAGTCGGGATCAGGGGGCAGGGGAGACCCAGTACTTC
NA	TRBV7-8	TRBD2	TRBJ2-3	CASSPSAGARLGDTQYF	TGTGCCAGCAGCCCGTCCGCGGGAGCTAGGCTTGGTGATACGCAGTATTTT
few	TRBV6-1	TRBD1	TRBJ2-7	CASSEDPPSTGGKSRGYF	TGTGCCAGCAGTGAAGATCCCCCCTCGACAGGGGGAAAAAGTCGGGGGTACTTC
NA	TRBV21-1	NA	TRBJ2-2	CASSKILAGGTGELFF	TGTGCCAGCAGCAAAATACTAGCGGGGGGGACCGGGGAGCTGTTTTTT
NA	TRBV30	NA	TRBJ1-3	CAWSAGRGNTIYF	TGTGCCTGGAGTGCAGGGCGCGGAAACACCATATATTTT
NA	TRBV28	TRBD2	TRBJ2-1	CASSWFRGGIRNEQFF	TGTGCCAGCAGTTGGTTTCGGGGGGGTATTCGAAATGAGCAGTTCTTC
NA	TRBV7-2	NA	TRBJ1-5	CASSYGHNQPQHF	TGTGCCAGCAGCTACGGACACAATCAGCCCCAGCATTTT
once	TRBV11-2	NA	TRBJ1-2	CASRRGGIDYGYPF	TGTGCCAGCAGGAGGGGGGGGATCGACTATGGCTACCCCTTC
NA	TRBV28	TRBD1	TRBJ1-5	CASTGTAIKPQHF	TGTGCCAGCACCGGGACAGCGATAAAGCCCCAGCATTTT
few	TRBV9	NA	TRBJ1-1	CASSVGGADEAFF	TGTGCCAGCAGCGTGGGGGGGGCGGATGAAGCTTTCTTT
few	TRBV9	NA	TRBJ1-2	CASTQGQSSYYGYTF	TGTGCCAGCACCCAAGGACAGTCCTCTTACTATGGCTACACCTTC
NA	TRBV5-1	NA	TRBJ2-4	CASSGLVSDIQYF	TGCGCCAGCAGCGGCCTCGTCAGCGACATTCAGTACTTC
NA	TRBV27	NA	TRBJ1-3	CASSFQGRGNTIYF	TGTGCCAGCAGTTTCCAGGGGCGCGGAAACACCATATATTTT
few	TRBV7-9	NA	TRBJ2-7	CASSFGDKPYEQYF	TGTGCCAGCAGCTTTGGGGACAAGCCCTACGAGCAGTACTTC
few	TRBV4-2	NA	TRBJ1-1	CASSQALDRAMNTEAFF	TGTGCCAGCAGCCAGGCTCTGGACAGAGCGATGAACACTGAAGCTTTCTTT
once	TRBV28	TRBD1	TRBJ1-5	CASREDRLIYSNQPQHF	TGTGCCAGCAGAGAGGACAGGCTGATTTATAGCAATCAGCCCCAGCATTTT
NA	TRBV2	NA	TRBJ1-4	CASGSNSAYEKLFF	TGTGCCAGTGGGTCAAACAGTGCTTATGAAAAACTGTTTTTT
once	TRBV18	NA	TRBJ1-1	CASSPQGANTEAFF	TGTGCCAGCTCACCACAAGGGGCGAACACTGAAGCTTTCTTT
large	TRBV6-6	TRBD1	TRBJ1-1	CASEAQGGNTEAFF	TGTGCCAGCGAAGCGCAGGGGGGCAACACTGAAGCTTTCTTT
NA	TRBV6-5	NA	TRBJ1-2	CASSYSGGIYGYTF	TGTGCCAGCAGTTACTCGGGAGGAATCTATGGCTACACCTTC